Reported below is one T cell receptor beta chain. The data derive from a study of blood T cell repertoires in COVID-19. CDR1 and CDR2 (germline): SGHRS, YFSETQ. The CDR3 is 14 amino acids. V lost 0 bases and J 1 base, leaving 7 bases between the germline ends. TCRdb's table, derived via immunoSEQ multiplex PCR, lists solely in-frame clones and lacks some. The data show 120,000 or so clones, 70% to 80% seen once. The sequence was obtained from an older man with acute or convalescent COVID-19. Material for sequencing was peripheral blood. The chain employs TRBV5-1 and TRBJ1-2; D call uncertain. The CDR3 reads CASSLEAVNYGYTF. The CDR3 region has the DNA TGCGCCAGCAGCTTGGAGGCGGTTAACTATGGCTACACCTTC.